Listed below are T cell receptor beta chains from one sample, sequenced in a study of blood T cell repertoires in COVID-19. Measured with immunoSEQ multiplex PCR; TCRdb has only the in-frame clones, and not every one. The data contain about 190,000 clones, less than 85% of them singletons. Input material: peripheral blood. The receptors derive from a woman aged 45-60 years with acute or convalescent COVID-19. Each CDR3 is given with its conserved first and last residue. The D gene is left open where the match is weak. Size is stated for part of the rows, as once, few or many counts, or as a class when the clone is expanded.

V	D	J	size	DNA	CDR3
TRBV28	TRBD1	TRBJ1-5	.	TGTGCCAGCAGCCAAACCGCAGGGGGCAAGGTTGTCAATCAGCCCCAGCATTTT	CASSQTAGGKVVNQPQHF
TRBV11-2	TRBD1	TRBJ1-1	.	TGTGCCAGCAGCCCAGGGGGGCGGATGAACACTGAAGCTTTCTTT	CASSPGGRMNTEAFF
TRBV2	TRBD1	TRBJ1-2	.	TGTGCCAGCAGTTGGACAGGGGCAATAGGCTACACCTTC	CASSWTGAIGYTF
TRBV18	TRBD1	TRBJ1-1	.	TGTGCCAGCTCACCGGCGGGACAGGGCGGGGTACAGAACACTGAAGCTTTCTTT	CASSPAGQGGVQNTEAFF
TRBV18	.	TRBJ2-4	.	TGTGCCAGCTCACCAGCGGGGGCCAAAAACATTCAGTACTTC	CASSPAGAKNIQYF
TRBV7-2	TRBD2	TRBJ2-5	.	TGTGCCAGCAGCATGACTAGCGGTCTAGGGGAGACCCAGTACTTC	CASSMTSGLGETQYF
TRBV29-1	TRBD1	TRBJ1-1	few	TGCAGCGTTGAAGCCTTACAGGGGGCGCTAGCGGCTTTCTTT	CSVEALQGALAAFF
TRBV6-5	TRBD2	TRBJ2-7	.	TGTGCCAGCAGCCTGACTAGCGGGGGGTCCTACGAGCAGTACTTC	CASSLTSGGSYEQYF
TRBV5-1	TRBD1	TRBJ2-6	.	TGCGCCAGCAGCGGGACAGGGGCGGGGGCCAACGTCCTGACTTTC	CASSGTGAGANVLTF
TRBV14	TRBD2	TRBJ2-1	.	TGTGCCAGCAGCCAAGACCGAGGACTAGCGGCCGTGCGGCAGTTCTTC	CASSQDRGLAAVRQFF
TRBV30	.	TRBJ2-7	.	TGTGCCTGGAGTTTCTCAGGGGACGAGCAGTACTTC	CAWSFSGDEQYF
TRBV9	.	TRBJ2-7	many	TGTGCCAGCAGCGCAGGCACTGCTTACGAGCAGTACTTC	CASSAGTAYEQYF
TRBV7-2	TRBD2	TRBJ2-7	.	TGTGCCAGCAGCTCTAGCGGGCGGTCCGCGCAGTACTTC	CASSSSGRSAQYF
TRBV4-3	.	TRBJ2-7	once	TGCGCCAGCAGCCAAGGTGTACGGGGTTACGAGCAGTACTTC	CASSQGVRGYEQYF
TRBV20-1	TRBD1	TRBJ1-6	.	TGCAGTGCTAGTCCGGGACAGGGGCAAAGCTCCTATAATTCACCCCTCCACTTT	CSASPGQGQSSYNSPLHF
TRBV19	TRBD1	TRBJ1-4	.	TGTGCCAGTAGTATCGGGACAGATGAAAAACTGTTTTTT	CASSIGTDEKLFF
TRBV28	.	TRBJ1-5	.	TGTGCCAGCAGTTTATCCCTCAGCAATCAGCCCCAGCATTTT	CASSLSLSNQPQHF
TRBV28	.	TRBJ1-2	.	TGTGCCAGCAGTTTTTTAAACTATGGCTACACCTTC	CASSFLNYGYTF
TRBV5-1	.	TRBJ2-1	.	TGCGCCAGCAGCTTACTCTATGAGCAGTTCTTC	CASSLLYEQFF
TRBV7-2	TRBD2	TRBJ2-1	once	TGTGCCAGCAGCTTCATTCTTAGCGGGGGGATTTACAATGAGCAGTTCTTC	CASSFILSGGIYNEQFF
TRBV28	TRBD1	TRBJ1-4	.	TGTGCCAGCAGTTTCGTGACAGGGGTCGGTGAAAAACTGTTTTTT	CASSFVTGVGEKLFF
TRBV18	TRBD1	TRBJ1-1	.	TGTGCCAGCTCACCACTTAAACAGGGGGGGACTGAAGCTTTCTTT	CASSPLKQGGTEAFF
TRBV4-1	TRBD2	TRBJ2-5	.	TGCGCCAGTAGCCTACAGATGTGGGGACTAGCGGCCCAAGAGACCCAGTACTTC	CASSLQMWGLAAQETQYF
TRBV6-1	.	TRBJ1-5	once	TGTGCCAGCAGTGCCACAGGGTCGGGTTTGGGGAGACAGCCCCAGCATTTT	CASSATGSGLGRQPQHF